Here is one TCR beta chain with its context. Its antigen target is currently unknown. Base qualities were left out, and no much larger clone turns up one base away. The data are from a study of shared clonotypes between healthy human individuals (TCRdb year 2020). For the wider study: A couple of women and a few men aged 18 to 49 years were included in the cohort. Per donor, three plates each were used for CD4 naive and CD4 memory, two for CD8 naive, and one for CD8 memory. Leukapheresis yielded between about 0.9 and 9 billion PBMCs per donor. To estimate repertoire size and how much clonotypes are shared between individuals, the study performed deep sequencing of blood TCR repertoires from about five healthy adults. Libraries were prepared and TCR repertoires were sequenced by different laboratories using diverse techniques, in order to increase sequencing depth and limit assay-specific biases. What the work shows at the level of the full study, not this receptor alone: Even with the large sequencing depth, rarefaction of the sorted-subset datasets indicated that sequencing was incomplete. Compared with non-shared clonotypes, the clonotypes found in all four sorted-subset donors had higher generation probabilities. Larger estimated clonotype richness was generally found for naive subsets than for memory subsets. Because the study included a small number of donors, the genetic and exposure-history diversity represented was limited. Sampling was restricted to blood, and TCR repertoires in tissues likely differ from the TCR repertoires found in blood. Sharing across four donors was observed for 4.5% to 6.5% of naive CD4, about 4% of naive CD8, roughly 2.4% of memory CD4, and approximately 0.41% of memory CD8 clonotypes. Pairwise subsampling led to the expectation that sequencing depth would affect the degree of clonotype sharing among donors.

The CDR3, cysteine through phenylalanine, is 16 amino acids long. Only the CDR3 portion is preserved as DNA: 48 bases, with reading frame beginning at the first base. Based on the germline V gene (reference sequence), the CDR1 and CDR2 sequences are MNHEY and SMNVEV. Trimming removed 5 bases from V and 0 bases from J; the gene matches leave 10 bases unexplained. Using the deep immunoSEQ assay, TCR CDR3 regions were amplified from genomic DNA by multiplex PCR. For each cell subset, the extracted genomic DNA was distributed evenly across all wells of several immunoSEQ 96-well plates, and each plate served as one replicate. Each replicate PCR for sorted subsets received 200 ng genomic DNA, equal to 28,000 or so T cell genomes. The purified libraries were quantified using a Qubit 3.0 fluorometer, sized with a Bioanalyzer 2100, and then quantified again using the KAPA Library Quantification kit. A separate single-read 150-cycle Illumina NextSeq 550 flow cell was used to sequence each immunoSEQ 96-well plate. In the paper's pipeline: Because the immunoSEQ output held only junctional sequences and lacked quality scores, the filtering could not match the filtering applied to full-length reads. Sequences were annotated with PyIR, a Python wrapper for IgBLAST v1.9, using IMGT germline references to assign V/J genes and CDR3. Reads with weak V/J assignments (E-value above 1e-6), missing CDR3, stop codons, out-of-frame junctions, or ambiguous translated residues were removed. V3J clonotypes were defined by identical inferred V gene, J gene, and CDR3 amino acid sequence. The percentage overlap between two repertoires was calculated by dividing the number of shared unique clonotypes by the size of the smaller repertoire. RTK rarefaction, the Chao1 estimator, and Recon v2.1 estimates of unobserved clonotypes were used to assess repertoire richness. OLGA was used to compute generation probabilities for all TCRbeta clonotypes that the gDNA method yielded from a handful of donors. Held by TCRdb, this immuneACCESS table contains in-frame sequences only and omits some clones. Under half of the omission traces to an unresolved V gene where checked; the cause of the rest is unknown. V and J calls and clone size are copied from that table; D and trimming were computed from the DNA. The sample table records approximately 2,000,000 clones; around 95% of these occur just once. More than 1.5% of the sample is held by the ten biggest clonotypes.

CD8 naive samples were obtained by positive selection for CCR7 among CD45RO-negative cells, yielding a CD45RA+CCR7+ population from which TemRA cells were excluded. The donors were healthy, HIV-negative adults who had no recently reported acute infections or vaccinations. Every donor was a Caucasian adult living in Nashville, Tennessee, USA. After blood collection by leukapheresis, PBMCs were isolated using Ficoll-Histopaque density gradient centrifugation and then cryopreserved in the vapor phase of liquid nitrogen. Analytical flow cytometry was used to check the purity and quantity of every magnetically sorted T cell population. Genomic DNA was isolated from each sorted fraction and quantified by UV absorbance on a Nanodrop 2000c.

The source material was naive CD8+ T cells from PBMCs. The cell subset or site label here, explained by the study, means: CD45RA+CCR7+. This clonotype was sampled from a man younger than 35 in good health. Some clones in this sample may be carry-over from other donors' samples. Rearrangement joined TRBV27 to TRBJ2-7, and TRBD1 matches 7 of the central bases. In nucleotide form, the sequence is TGTGCCAGCAGTCCCGCGACAGGGTTGAGCTCCTACGAGCAGTACTTC. Its protein reads: CASSPATGLSSYEQYF.